Given below is one T cell receptor beta chain in context. No antigen is known for it. Some clones are missing from TCRdb's copy, which holds only in-frame ones; the method was immunoSEQ multiplex PCR. This sample has around 980,000 clones, with more than 75% found just once. The data were taken from a study of shared clonotypes between healthy human individuals. Findings and limits, study-wide: Rarefaction indicated that sorted-subset sequencing remained incomplete although depth was large.

The CDR3 loop spans 11 amino acids. V lost 4 bases, J lost 8 bases, and 8 bases lay in between. Germline CDR1 reads MDHEN; CDR2 reads SYDVKM. This chain uses TRBV28 with TRBJ1-2; TRBD1 might be the D (5 bases). The sequenced sample was memory CD4+ T cells from PBMCs. Sample subset: CD45RA-negative fraction. This TCR came from a man aged 18 to 30 in good health. Some clones in this sample may be carry-over from other donors' samples. The CDR3, as DNA: TGTGCCAGCAGTTGGGGGGTAGGCTACACCTTC. It encodes CASSWGVGYTF.